Each of the 19 T cell receptor beta chains below was sequenced from the same sample in a study of blood T cell repertoires in COVID-19. Data came from immunoSEQ multiplex PCR; TCRdb stores just in-frame clones and leaves some out. The sample gives about 330,000 clones, over 75% of which show up once; around 5% is in the top ten. Sequenced material: PBMCs or T cells enriched from blood (not recorded which). These receptors were taken from a man aged 30 to 45 who had recovered from COVID-19.

This chain joins TRBV28 and TRBJ1-1; a possible D gene is TRBD1 (6 bases). From germline, CDR1 is MDHEN and CDR2 SYDVKM. Deletions cut 8 bases from V and 5 bases from J, with 18 bases between. The CDR3 is made up of 14 amino acids. The CDR3 reads CASDTPQGVTEAFF. As DNA, the CDR3 is TGTGCCAGCGATACTCCACAGGGAGTTACTGAAGCTTTCTTT. Drawing the rest from reference TRBV28 and TRBJ1-1, the complete variable domain is DVKVTQSSRYLVKRTGEKVFLECVQDMDHENMFWYRQDPGLGLRLIYFSYDVKMKEKGDIPEGYSVSREKKERFSLILESASTNQTSMYLCASDTPQGVTEAFFGQGTRLTVV.

CDR3 DNA sequence: TGTGCCAGCAGCCAGACGGGCTCCTACGAGCAGTACTTC. Translation gives CASSQTGSYEQYF. This chain links TRBV5-4 with TRBJ2-7; D is unclear. The CDR3 length is 13 residues. Trimming removed 4 bases at V and 0 bases at J, with 8 bases between. The germline gives CDR1 SGHNT, CDR2 YYREEE (reference sequence).

The rearrangement joins TRBV28 to TRBJ1-2; possibly TRBD1 for D (5 bases). This CDR3 has 15 residues. Germline V gives CDR1 MDHEN, CDR2 SYDVKM. V lost 7 bases and J lost 5, with 20 bases in between. CDR3 region: CASNYPGGEGYGYTF. The CDR3 DNA follows: TGTGCCAGCAACTATCCGGGGGGTGAAGGATATGGCTACACCTTC.

The chain is built from TRBV5-4 and TRBJ2-5, with a tentative D call TRBD1 (6 bases). V dropped 3 bases and J dropped 5 bases, with 14 bases sitting between them. Per the germline V gene, CDR1 is SGHNT and CDR2 is YYREEE (reference sequence). The CDR3 spans 14 residues. CDR3 in DNA: TGTGCCAGCAGCTACCAGGGGAACGGGGAGACCCAGTACTTC. This gives the protein CASSYQGNGETQYF. Using reference TRBV5-4 and TRBJ2-5 for the parts outside the CDR3, the full variable domain is ETGVTQSPTHLIKTRGQQVTLRCSSQSGHNTVSWYQQALGQGPQFIFQYYREEENGRGNFPPRFSGLQFPNYSSELNVNALELDDSALYLCASSYQGNGETQYFGPGTRLLVL.

This chain links TRBV11-2 with TRBJ1-1, with TRBD1 matching 7 bases. CDR1 is SGHAT, CDR2 FQNNGV, per germline. This CDR3 contains 17 residues. Trimming at V came to 5 bases and at J to 8 bases, leaving 20 bases not matched to a gene. The CDR3 region has the DNA TGTGCCAGCAGCGCTCACCGCCCGGACAGGTTGCGAATCGAAGCTTTCTTT. Amino acids: CASSAHRPDRLRIEAFF. The full variable domain, its missing parts supplied by reference TRBV11-2 and TRBJ1-1, is EAGVAQSPRYKIIEKRQSVAFWCNPISGHATLYWYQQILGQGPKLLIQFQNNGVVDDSQLPKDRFSAERLKGVDSTLKIQPAKLEDSAVYLCASSAHRPDRLRIEAFFGQGTRLTVV.

The gene calls are TRBV4-1 and TRBJ1-2, with 10 bases fitting TRBD1. The CDR3 is 14 residues long. The germline V gene has CDR1 MGHRA and CDR2 YSYEKL. V lost 4 bases, J lost 5 bases, and 4 bases stayed unmatched. The CDR3 loop reads CASSRDRGQYGYTF. DNA for the CDR3: TGCGCCAGCAGCCGCGACAGGGGGCAATATGGCTACACCTTC.

The J gene is TRBJ2-6, the V gene TRBV4-1; TRBD1 agrees at 11 bases. V was clipped by 0 bases and J by 2 bases; unmatched bases: 6. Per germline, CDR1 MGHRA and CDR2 YSYEKL. The CDR3 runs to 19 residues. CDR3 DNA sequence: TGCGCCAGCAGCCAAGAACCCGGACAGGGGGCGCCTGGGGCCAACGTCCTGACTTTC. Its protein product is CASSQEPGQGAPGANVLTF.

The chain couples TRBV5-4 to TRBJ2-3, with 9 bases that match TRBD1. The V gene end was trimmed by 4 bases and the J gene end by 4 bases; junction bases not matched to a gene: 7. The CDR3 extends over 15 amino acids. Germline CDR1 is SGHNT and CDR2 is YYREEE (reference sequence). The CDR3 DNA is TGTGCCAGCAGCACACCGGGACAGGGATCAGATACGCAGTATTTT. This encodes CASSTPGQGSDTQYF.

This clone was seen just once. The V and J genes are TRBV7-9 and TRBJ1-4, with D uncertain. Looked up from germline, CDR1 is SEHNR and CDR2 is FQNEAQ (reference sequence). The CDR3 extends over 14 amino acids. Trimming removed 5 bases at V and 8 bases at J, with 15 bases between. The CDR3: CASSRSWVQEKLFF. The CDR3 DNA is TGTGCCAGCAGCCGATCTTGGGTACAGGAAAAACTGTTTTTT.

This clone appeared a single time. The J gene is TRBJ1-2, the V gene TRBV5-6; D gene unclear. Trimming removed 0 bases from V and 10 bases from J, with 10 bases in between. The CDR3 is made up of 12 amino acids. Germline CDR1 and CDR2: SGHDT and YYEEEE. CDR3 nucleotide sequence: TGTGCCAGCAGCTTGGGGTCAGGAATCTACACCTTC. It codes for CASSLGSGIYTF.

The J gene is TRBJ2-7, the V gene TRBV5-4; TRBD2 aligns across 7 bases. The CDR3 loop spans 14 amino acids. Germline assignment: CDR1 SGHNT and CDR2 YYREEE (reference sequence). V shed 2 bases and J 2 bases; nucleotides not matched to a gene: 4. The CDR3: CASSFRGETYEQYF. The CDR3, as DNA: TGTGCCAGCAGCTTTCGGGGGGAAACCTACGAGCAGTACTTC.

This sequence joins TRBV5-1 and TRBJ1-1; 9 nucleotides match TRBD1. The ends lost 4 bases at V and 0 bases at J; junction bases unmatched: 7. The CDR3 covers 16 residues. Per germline, CDR1 SGHRS and CDR2 YFSETQ. Here the CDR3 reads CASSLSTGGMNTEAFF. Written as DNA, the CDR3 is TGCGCCAGCAGCCTAAGCACAGGGGGCATGAACACTGAAGCTTTCTTT.

The chain recombines TRBV3-1 (or the pseudogene TRBV3-2) with TRBJ1-2; 8 bases align to TRBD1. The CDR3 extends over 14 amino acids. In germline, CDR1 is LGHDT, CDR2 YNNKEL (reference sequence). The J segment lost 6 bases and the V segment lost 1 base, leaving 4 bases of the junction unmatched. The CDR3 nucleotides are TGTGCCAGCAGCCAAGCCGGGACAGGCCATGGCTACACCTTC. Translating gives CASSQAGTGHGYTF.

V usage is TRBV5-1 and J usage is TRBJ1-2; 11 nucleotides agree with TRBD1. CDR1 and CDR2 (germline): SGHRS, YFSETQ. The CDR3 extends over 15 amino acids. V was clipped by 4 bases and J by 4 bases; unmatched bases: 6. The CDR3 region has the DNA TGCGCCAGCAGCCTAGGACAGGGGGCGATCTATGGCTACACCTTC. Translated: CASSLGQGAIYGYTF.

This chain uses TRBV30 with TRBJ2-5; 10 bases are a match to TRBD2. The CDR3 runs 14 residues. CDR1 is GTSNPN, CDR2 SVGIG, per germline (reference sequence). V trimming: 2 bases; J trimming: 2 bases; junction bases outside the gene matches: 2. The CDR3 coding sequence is TGTGCCTGGAGTTGGACTAGCGGACAAGAGACCCAGTACTTC. Its protein product is CAWSWTSGQETQYF. Filled out from reference TRBV30 and TRBJ2-5, the complete variable domain reads SQTIHQWPATLVQPVGSPLSLECTVEGTSNPNLYWYRQAAGRGLQLLFYSVGIGQISSEVPQNLSASRPQDRQFILSSKKLLLSDSGFYLCAWSWTSGQETQYFGPGTRLLVL.

This clone is a singleton in its sample. The rearrangement joins TRBV2 to TRBJ1-5, with unresolved D. Germline-derived CDR1 and CDR2 are SNHLY and FYNNEI. The V and J ends lost 5 bases and 1 base respectively, with 12 bases between them. The CDR3 consists of 15 residues. This CDR3 is CASSIGPGSNQPQHF. DNA of the CDR3: TGTGCCAGCAGTATCGGCCCGGGGAGCAATCAGCCCCAGCATTTT.

This chain connects TRBV5-1 to TRBJ1-5, with TRBD1 matching over 9 bases. V dropped 4 bases and J dropped 5; count of bases not matched to a gene: 4. Germline assignment: CDR1 SGHRS and CDR2 YFSETQ. CDR3 length: 14 residues. The CDR3 DNA reads TGCGCCAGCAGCGTGGGACAGGGAGATCAGCCCCAGCATTTT. Protein product: CASSVGQGDQPQHF.

The V and J genes are TRBV6-4 and TRBJ1-2; the D is unclear. The germline V gene has CDR1 MRHNA and CDR2 SNTAGT. Trimming stripped 5 bases from V and 8 bases from J, with 15 bases between. The CDR3 totals 13 residues. The CDR3 coding sequence is TGTGCCAGCAGTAACAGCAATCTTCGAGGCTACACCTTC. Translation gives CASSNSNLRGYTF.

This clone was detected a few times. V usage is TRBV6-6 and J usage is TRBJ2-7; 8 nucleotides line up with TRBD1. Trimming removed 5 bases from V and 5 bases from J; junction bases left unmatched: 17. CDR3 size: 17 residues. CDR1 and CDR2 from the germline V gene are MNHNY and SVGAGI (reference sequence). The CDR3 here is CASSLNTRQGLIHEQYF. DNA of the CDR3: TGTGCCAGCAGTCTTAATACTAGACAGGGGCTTATCCACGAGCAGTACTTC.